This T cell receptor beta chain was obtained from a study of OX40 agonist ivuxolimab in advanced cancers. Overall study findings and caveats: Among T cells, CD8+ cells averaged more expanded clones than CD4+ cells. Antigen targets of the expanded peripheral T cells went undetermined.

Generated by immunoSEQ multiplex PCR, the TCRdb table keeps only in-frame clones and is missing some. The repertoire includes more than 65,000 clones, roughly 90% of them detected once, and over 8.5% sits in the top ten. J lost 8 bases, V lost 4 bases, and 12 bases had no gene match. The CDR3 has 16 residues. CDR1 is SGDLS and CDR2 is YYNGEE in the germline V gene. For this clone: Its antigen is still unknown.

The sample here was CD4+ or CD8+ T cells sorted from blood, taken in a trial of the OX40 agonist ivuxolimab. This chain joins TRBV9 and TRBJ2-1; TRBD2 aligns across 10 bases. The receptor was isolated from an adult with an advanced solid tumor such as melanoma, head and neck, liver or kidney cancer. CDR3 loop: CASSPFGAGGQDEQFF. The CDR3 nucleotides are TGTGCCAGCAGCCCCTTTGGAGCGGGGGGGCAGGATGAGCAGTTCTTC.